The source of this TCR beta chain is a study of T cells in Graves' hyperthyroidism and ophthalmopathy. Regions amplified from RNA transcripts were the TCR beta CDR3 regions. When the TCR CDR3 underwent first-round RT-PCR, the HTBI primer set was used. MiXCR was run by TCRdb on the multiplex PCR reads, yielding one entry per CDR3 protein. Altogether about 570,000 distinct CDR3 sequences are present, around 46% being singletons, with the ten largest covering 19%. Germline V CDR1 and CDR2: DFQATT, SNEGSKA (reference sequence). The CDR3 consists of 15 residues. Losses at the gene ends were 1 base for V and 4 bases for J; bases not matched to a gene: 6. The sample holds many counts of this clonotype. What it binds is not known. Study outcomes and limitations: Prediction of ophthalmopathy progression came a median roughly 6.4 months pre-onset. In blood, most of the thyroid clonotypes expanded above 0.001 were also present. Ophthalmopathy could be told apart from stable hyperthyroidism with a 13 V-J model.

Clinical symptoms, serum thyroxine, TRAb, thyroid ultrasound and orbital computed tomography established diagnosis. The TCR was taken from an adult woman with Graves' disease, either hyperthyroidism or ophthalmopathy (not recorded which). Sequencing used peripheral blood or thyroid tissue (not recorded which). The chain recombines TRBV20-1 with TRBJ2-7; 11 bases line up with TRBD2. CDR3 amino acids: CSARGLAGGLYEQYF. CDR3 coding DNA: TGCAGTGCTAGAGGGCTAGCGGGAGGTTTGTACGAGCAGTACTTC.